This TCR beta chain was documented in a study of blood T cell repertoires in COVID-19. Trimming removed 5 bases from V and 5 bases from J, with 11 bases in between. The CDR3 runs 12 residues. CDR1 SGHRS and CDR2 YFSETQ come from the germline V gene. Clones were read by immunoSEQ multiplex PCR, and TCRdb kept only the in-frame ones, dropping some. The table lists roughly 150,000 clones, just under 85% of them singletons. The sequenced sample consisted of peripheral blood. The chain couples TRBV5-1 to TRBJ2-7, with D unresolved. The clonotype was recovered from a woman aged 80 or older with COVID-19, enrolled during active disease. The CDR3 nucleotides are TGCGCCAGCAGTTCGACTTGGCACGAGCAGTACTTC. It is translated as CASSSTWHEQYF.